A single sample is the source of the 18 T cell receptor beta chains below, sequenced in a study of blood T cell repertoires in COVID-19. Assay used: immunoSEQ multiplex PCR; TCRdb lists only in-frame clones, some missing. This table holds around 110,000 clones, around 83% found once. The sample comprised peripheral blood. The receptors come from a man aged 65 to 79 with acute or convalescent COVID-19.

V and J are TRBV30 and TRBJ2-3; D is undetermined. CDR3 length: 13 amino acids. Germline CDR1 is GTSNPN and CDR2 is SVGIG (reference sequence). The germline V and J ends were trimmed by 3 bases and 4 bases, with 11 bases remaining between them. DNA of the CDR3: TGTGCCTGGAGCCCTATGGTATCAGATACGCAGTATTTT. Translated: CAWSPMVSDTQYF.

The chain links TRBV18 to TRBJ2-1, with TRBD1 as a possible D gene (6 bases). Trimming stripped 3 bases from V and 7 bases from J, with 13 bases between. Germline loops: CDR1 KGHSH, CDR2 LQKENI. The CDR3 runs 14 residues. The CDR3 sequence: CASSPSKDRNEQFF. The CDR3 region has the DNA TGTGCCAGCTCACCCTCCAAGGACAGAAATGAGCAGTTCTTC.

The genes are TRBV25-1 and TRBJ1-6; the D gene is possibly TRBD1 (6 bases). Trimming removed 6 bases at V and 6 bases at J, with 12 bases between. The germline gives CDR1 MGHDK, CDR2 SYGVNS. The CDR3 runs to 14 residues. The CDR3 protein is CASRPGHLNSPLHF. CDR3 coding DNA: TGTGCCAGCAGGCCGGGACATCTTAATTCACCCCTCCACTTT.

This chain's CDR3 is CASSLEGPGAGNTIYF. Written as DNA, the CDR3 is TGTGCCAGCAGCTTGGAGGGGCCGGGGGCTGGAAACACCATATATTTT. The chain carries TRBV5-4 and TRBJ1-3; D is perhaps TRBD1 (5 bases). Germline V gene data show CDR1 as SGHNT and CDR2 as YYREEE (reference sequence). The V end was cut by 0 bases, the J end by 2 bases, with 12 bases between. The CDR3 is 16 residues long.

The rearrangement links TRBV27 to TRBJ1-6; D is ambiguous. This CDR3 is built from 14 residues. Germline V gene sequence: CDR1 MNHEY, CDR2 SMNVEV (reference sequence). Trimming took off 4 bases at V and 11 bases at J, with 15 bases between the two ends. CDR3 in amino acids: CASSSQHGITPLHF. The CDR3 DNA reads TGTGCCAGCAGTTCTCAACATGGCATAACACCCCTCCACTTT.

The DNA of the CDR3 is TGCAGCGTTAGTAGCTCTGGGGCCAACGTCCTGACTTTC. This translates into CSVSSSGANVLTF. The V and J genes are TRBV29-1 and TRBJ2-6; D uncertain. The length of the CDR3 is 13 residues. V was trimmed by 5 bases and J by 0 bases, leaving 5 bases between them. CDR1 is SQVTM and CDR2 is ANQGSEA in the germline V gene.

The chain combines TRBV2 with TRBJ2-1, with a weak D call TRBD1 (6 bases). The germline gives CDR1 SNHLY, CDR2 FYNNEI. With 2 bases removed from V and 7 bases from J, the gap between germline ends came to 9 bases. The CDR3 is made up of 13 amino acids. The CDR3 DNA reads as TGTGCCAGCAGTGAAAACAGGGATAATGAGCAGTTCTTC. Protein: CASSENRDNEQFF.

The J gene is TRBJ1-2, the V gene TRBV12-5; TRBD1 is a possible D gene (5 bases). Per the germline V gene, CDR1 is LGHNT and CDR2 is FRNRAP. V lost 6 bases and J lost 5, with 16 bases in between. The CDR3 loop spans 14 amino acids. The chain's CDR3 is CASGTSSGGYGYTF. CDR3 nucleotide sequence: TGTGCTAGTGGGACTTCTTCGGGGGGGTATGGCTACACCTTC.

This clone has only a few counts. This chain connects TRBV10-2 to TRBJ1-3; D unclear. CDR1 is WSHSY and CDR2 is SAAADI in the germline V gene. This CDR3 contains 17 residues. V was pared by 5 bases and J by 0 bases, with 17 bases between. The CDR3 sequence: CASSRAFWRDSGNTIYF. The CDR3 bases are TGCGCCAGCAGTCGGGCCTTCTGGAGGGACTCTGGAAACACCATATATTTT.

The rearrangement joins TRBV2 to TRBJ2-1; 8 nucleotides match TRBD1. The CDR3 is 14 residues long. Germline assignment: CDR1 SNHLY and CDR2 FYNNEI. The V and J ends lost 6 bases and 5 bases, in that order; junction bases with no gene match: 6. The DNA for the CDR3 is TGTGCCAGCAGCGACCGACAGGGGCACAATGAGCAGTTCTTC. It yields the protein CASSDRQGHNEQFF.

The chain is built from TRBV28 and TRBJ1-4; 9 nucleotides match TRBD1. V trimming: 3 bases; J trimming: 3 bases; junction bases outside the gene matches: 5. Germline V gives CDR1 MDHEN, CDR2 SYDVKM. The CDR3 has 16 residues. CDR3 protein: CASSLVTGGSNEKLFF. The CDR3 bases are TGTGCCAGCAGTTTGGTCACAGGGGGCTCTAATGAAAAACTGTTTTTT.

The rearrangement joins TRBV6-5 to TRBJ1-6; a possible D gene is TRBD1 (5 bases). Trimming took off 6 bases at V and 7 bases at J, with 16 bases between the two ends. The germline V gene has CDR1 MNHEY and CDR2 SVGAGI. The CDR3 is 15 residues long. The DNA for the CDR3 is TGTGCCAGCAGGGGGCAGGGTGTGAGCAATTCACCCCTCCACTTT. Amino acid sequence: CASRGQGVSNSPLHF.

This clone was recorded a few times. The rearrangement links TRBV3-1 (or the pseudogene TRBV3-2) to TRBJ2-2; 9 nucleotides align to TRBD2. Trimming removed 4 bases from V and 5 bases from J; junction bases left unmatched: 5. Germline CDR1 is LGHDT and CDR2 is YNNKEL (reference sequence). This CDR3 has 15 amino acids. This chain's CDR3 is CASSRGGAKTGELFF. In DNA, the CDR3 is TGTGCCAGCAGCCGCGGGGGGGCAAAAACCGGGGAGCTGTTTTTT.

V is TRBV14 and J is TRBJ2-7, with TRBD2 matching 12 bases. CDR3 size: 15 residues. The germline V gene has CDR1 SGHDN and CDR2 FVKESK. The V segment lost 4 bases and the J segment 5 bases; nucleotides outside the gene matches: 6. CDR3 in DNA: TGTGCCAGCAGCCGAACTAGCGGGAGGACCAACGAGCAGTACTTC. Protein product: CASSRTSGRTNEQYF.

The chain is built from TRBV15 and TRBJ2-2, with 8 positions matching TRBD1. V lost 5 bases and J lost 6; bases outside the gene matches: 8. Looked up from germline, CDR1 is LNHNV and CDR2 is YYDKDF (reference sequence). The CDR3 runs to 15 residues. The CDR3 spells CATSGVTGGPGELFF. The CDR3 bases are TGTGCCACCAGCGGAGTCACAGGGGGACCCGGGGAGCTGTTTTTT.

The CDR3 reads CASSTGTSGAHEQYF. The CDR3 DNA reads as TGCGCCAGCAGCACCGGGACTAGCGGGGCCCACGAGCAGTACTTC. The rearrangement links TRBV5-1 to TRBJ2-7; 13 nucleotides align to TRBD2. Losses at the gene ends were 4 bases for V and 5 bases for J; bases not matched to a gene: 6. CDR3 length: 15 residues. CDR1 SGHRS and CDR2 YFSETQ come from the germline V gene.

This clone was detected only a few times. The rearrangement links TRBV7-8 to TRBJ1-4; TRBD1 matches 9 bases. V was pared by 7 bases and J by 8 bases, with 5 bases of the junction left unmatched. The CDR3 is made up of 13 amino acids. CDR1 is SGHVS and CDR2 is FQNEAQ in the germline V gene. CDR3 loop: CASTTGQGEKLFF. The CDR3 region has the DNA TGTGCCAGCACCACGGGACAGGGCGAAAAACTGTTTTTT.

This sequence joins TRBV7-3 and TRBJ1-1; a possible D gene is TRBD1 (6 bases). CDR3 size: 14 residues. V was trimmed by 2 bases and J by 4 bases, leaving 11 bases between them. CDR1 is SGHTA and CDR2 is FQGTGA in the germline V gene. CDR3: CASSLGGEGTEAFF. The CDR3 DNA follows: TGTGCCAGCAGCTTAGGGGGCGAGGGCACTGAAGCTTTCTTT.